Listed below are T cell receptor beta chains from one sample, sequenced in a study of cytomegalovirus exposure and HLA in healthy donors. Sequencing used immunoSEQ multiplex PCR; TCRdb keeps in-frame clones, though not all of them. This sample has 45,000 to 65,000 clones, with nearly 85% found just once. The sample was PBMCs. These receptors all stem from a man aged 25 to 40 in good health and CMV-seronegative. Each CDR3 is given with its conserved first and last residue. D genes are given only for firm matches. Size is omitted from some rows. Given values are once, few, many or a class for expanded clones.

>TRBV7-6|-|TRBD1|TRBJ2-7
CASSATWDSAYEQYF
TGTGCCAGCAGCGCAACCTGGGACAGTGCCTACGAGCAGTACTTC
>TRBV14|-|-|TRBJ1-1
CASSLQPTGNTEAFF
TGTGCCAGCAGCCTCCAACCGACAGGGAACACTGAAGCTTTCTTT
>TRBV27|-|TRBD1|TRBJ1-5
CASRSYRGRSNQPQHF
TGTGCCAGCAGATCTTACAGGGGTCGAAGCAATCAGCCCCAGCATTTT
>TRBV29-1|-|TRBD2|TRBJ2-7
CSVLAARGEYF
TGCAGCGTTCTAGCTGCGCGGGGGGAGTACTTC
>TRBV2|-|-|TRBJ1-3
CASSSGTPSSGNTIYF
TGTGCCAGCAGCTCGGGGACACCCTCCTCTGGAAACACCATATATTTT
>TRBV6-5|-|-|TRBJ1-6
CASSYSIGWNSPLHF
TGTGCCAGCAGTTACTCGATCGGGTGGAATTCACCCCTCCACTTT
>TRBV19|-|-|TRBJ1-3
CASSYRAGNTIYF
TGTGCCAGTAGTTACAGGGCTGGAAACACCATATATTTT
>TRBV14|once|-|TRBJ1-1
CASSQGRSTEAFF
TGTGCCAGCAGCCAAGGGAGGAGCACTGAAGCTTTCTTT
>TRBV10-3|few|-|TRBJ2-7
CAISESGLTDYEQYF
TGTGCCATCAGTGAGTCCGGCTTGACAGACTACGAGCAGTACTTC
>TRBV10-2|-|-|TRBJ1-5
CASRAGDQPQHF
TGCGCCAGCAGGGCAGGGGATCAGCCCCAGCATTTT
>TRBV28|-|-|TRBJ2-7
CASSLFRNNPYEQYF
TGTGCCAGCAGTTTATTCAGAAACAATCCCTACGAGCAGTACTTC
>TRBV11-3|-|TRBD2|TRBJ2-1
CASSQGVAGGGMSYNEQFF
TGTGCCAGCAGCCAAGGGGTAGCGGGAGGCGGGATGTCCTACAATGAGCAGTTCTTC
>TRBV30|once|-|TRBJ1-5
CAWTDNTGSNQPQHF
TGTGCCTGGACAGATAATACAGGGAGCAATCAGCCCCAGCATTTT
>TRBV5-1|-|-|TRBJ2-3
CASGPGLSTDTQYF
TGCGCCAGCGGCCCGGGACTGAGCACAGATACGCAGTATTTT
>TRBV4-2|-|TRBD2|TRBJ2-2
CASSQEPSGRKTTGELFF
TGTGCCAGCAGCCAAGAGCCTAGCGGGAGGAAGACCACCGGGGAGCTGTTTTTT
>TRBV9|few|TRBD2|TRBJ2-1
CASSAEGGGYSYNEQFF
TGTGCCAGCAGCGCCGAGGGCGGGGGGTACTCCTACAATGAGCAGTTCTTC
>TRBV5-8|-|TRBD1|TRBJ1-4
CASSPGQGAVGEKLFF
TGTGCCAGCAGCCCTGGACAGGGGGCCGTGGGGGAAAAACTGTTTTTT
>TRBV10-2|-|TRBD2|TRBJ2-3
CASSPGTSGSGDTQYF
TGCGCCAGCAGTCCCGGGACTAGCGGGAGTGGAGATACGCAGTATTTT
>TRBV6-6|-|-|TRBJ1-2
CASIGALTNYGYTF
TGTGCCAGCATCGGAGCCCTTACTAACTATGGCTACACCTTC
>TRBV30|-|-|TRBJ2-6
CARETLGANVLTF
TGTGCCCGAGAAACCCTCGGGGCCAACGTCCTGACTTTC
>TRBV18|-|-|TRBJ2-7
CASSRGADPYEQYF
TGTGCCAGCTCACGGGGAGCGGATCCCTACGAGCAGTACTTC
>TRBV9|few|-|TRBJ2-2
CASSVEQWNTGELFF
TGTGCCAGCAGCGTAGAACAGTGGAACACCGGGGAGCTGTTTTTT
>TRBV14|-|TRBD1|TRBJ2-1
CASSQPAGGAYWSYNEQFF
TGTGCCAGCAGCCAACCGGCAGGGGGCGCTTATTGGTCCTACAATGAGCAGTTCTTC
>TRBV15|-|-|TRBJ2-5
CATSSRRRQKETQYF
TGTGCCACCAGCAGTAGGAGACGTCAGAAAGAGACCCAGTACTTC
>TRBV7-9|-|TRBD1|TRBJ2-1
CASSRDRGLHNEQFF
TGTGCCAGCAGCCGGGACAGGGGGCTCCACAATGAGCAGTTCTTC
>TRBV5-8|-|TRBD2|TRBJ2-1
CASRESGGYNEQFF
TGTGCCAGCAGAGAAAGCGGGGGATACAATGAGCAGTTCTTC
>TRBV25-1|-|-|TRBJ2-2
CASSEYRTENTGELFF
TGTGCCAGCAGTGAATACAGGACAGAGAACACCGGGGAGCTGTTTTTT
>TRBV7-9|-|-|TRBJ2-1
CASSPLSDNEQFF
TGTGCCAGCAGCCCGCTTAGTGACAATGAGCAGTTCTTC
>TRBV4-1|few|-|TRBJ1-4
CASSQISAGANEKLFF
TGCGCCAGCAGCCAAATTTCCGCGGGAGCTAATGAAAAACTGTTTTTT
>TRBV5-1|-|TRBD1|TRBJ1-3
CASSSTTGFGNTIYF
TGCGCCAGCAGCAGTACGACAGGGTTTGGAAACACCATATATTTT
>TRBV27|-|TRBD1|TRBJ2-7
CASSFGDRVSYEQYF
TGTGCCAGCAGTTTTGGGGACAGGGTATCCTACGAGCAGTACTTC
>TRBV5-1|-|TRBD1|TRBJ1-1
CASSPTGDTEAFF
TGCGCCAGCAGCCCCACAGGGGACACTGAAGCTTTCTTT
>TRBV5-6|-|TRBD1|TRBJ2-1
CASSLDRGRMVNEQFF
TGTGCCAGCAGCCTCGACAGGGGGCGAATGGTAAATGAGCAGTTCTTC
>TRBV4-3|-|-|TRBJ2-7
CASSQEEGSSYEQYF
TGCGCCAGCAGCCAAGAGGAAGGGAGCTCCTACGAGCAGTACTTC
>TRBV6-5|-|-|TRBJ1-1
CASHRDPGVTEAFF
TGTGCCAGCCATAGGGACCCGGGGGTCACTGAAGCTTTCTTT
>TRBV11-2|-|-|TRBJ1-4
CASSSWEQDPTNEKLFF
TGTGCCAGCAGCTCCTGGGAACAGGACCCAACTAATGAAAAACTGTTTTTT
>TRBV6-5|-|TRBD1|TRBJ2-7
CASRKQGGGNEQYF
TGTGCCAGCAGGAAACAGGGGGGTGGTAACGAGCAGTACTTC
>TRBV4-1|-|-|TRBJ1-4
CASSQAGGEKLFF
TGCGCCAGCAGCCAAGCCGGGGGTGAAAAACTGTTTTTT
>TRBV18|-|-|TRBJ1-1
CASSLLEGREVTEAFF
TGTGCCAGCTCACTTCTGGAGGGCAGGGAGGTCACTGAAGCTTTCTTT
>TRBV30|once|TRBD1|TRBJ2-6
CAWSVPWDRAPPGANVLTF
TGTGCCTGGAGTGTACCTTGGGACAGGGCCCCCCCTGGGGCCAACGTCCTGACTTTC
>TRBV27|-|TRBD1|TRBJ1-3
CASRPQGSSGNTIYF
TGTGCCAGCAGACCACAGGGGTCCTCTGGAAACACCATATATTTT
>TRBV7-2|-|TRBD2|TRBJ2-2
CASSLGLAATGELFF
TGTGCCAGCAGCTTAGGACTAGCGGCTACCGGGGAGCTGTTTTTT
>TRBV30|few|-|TRBJ2-5
CAWSVLRGKETQYF
TGTGCCTGGAGTGTTCTGCGCGGGAAAGAGACCCAGTACTTC
>TRBV7-3|-|-|TRBJ2-3
CASSLAGRSTDTQYF
TGTGCCAGCAGCTTAGCGGGTCGAAGCACAGATACGCAGTATTTT
>TRBV2|-|TRBD1|TRBJ1-5
CASRDRVGNQPQHF
TGTGCCAGCAGAGACAGGGTGGGCAATCAGCCCCAGCATTTT
>TRBV7-2|-|-|TRBJ1-1
CASSLVGGAKNTEAFF
TGTGCCAGCAGCTTAGTCGGGGGGGCGAAGAACACTGAAGCTTTCTTT
>TRBV6-1|-|-|TRBJ2-1
CASSAGGLDYNEQFF
TGTGCCAGCAGCGCAGGGGGACTAGACTACAATGAGCAGTTCTTC
>TRBV5-1|-|TRBD2|TRBJ2-7
CASSRTSDGGEQYF
TGCGCCAGCAGCCGGACTAGCGATGGGGGGGAGCAGTACTTC
>TRBV25-1|once|TRBD1|TRBJ1-1
CASSEPSSRTGHTEAFF
TGTGCCAGCAGTGAACCCTCTTCACGGACAGGGCACACTGAGGCTTTCTTT
>TRBV5-8|-|TRBD2|TRBJ2-1
CASSLTRGGDRNEQFF
TGTGCCAGCAGCTTGACCCGGGGGGGGGACCGCAATGAGCAGTTCTTC
>TRBV6-4|few|-|TRBJ2-1
CASSDSTYRPTEQFF
TGTGCCAGCAGTGACTCGACCTACAGGCCAACTGAGCAGTTCTTC
>TRBV28|-|-|TRBJ2-2
CASSLPGLGELFF
TGTGCCAGCAGTTTACCAGGGCTCGGGGAGCTGTTTTTT
>TRBV29-1|once|-|TRBJ1-1
CSVVGALGATEAFF
TGCAGCGTTGTAGGGGCTCTGGGCGCGACTGAAGCTTTCTTT
>TRBV7-9|-|-|TRBJ1-1
CASSPRGETEAFF
TGTGCCAGCAGCCCCCGGGGGGAAACTGAAGCTTTCTTT
>TRBV13|-|TRBD1|TRBJ2-7
CASSPRDRGLLAGLYEQYF
TGTGCCAGCAGCCCCCGGGACAGGGGGTTGCTAGCGGGATTATACGAGCAGTACTTC